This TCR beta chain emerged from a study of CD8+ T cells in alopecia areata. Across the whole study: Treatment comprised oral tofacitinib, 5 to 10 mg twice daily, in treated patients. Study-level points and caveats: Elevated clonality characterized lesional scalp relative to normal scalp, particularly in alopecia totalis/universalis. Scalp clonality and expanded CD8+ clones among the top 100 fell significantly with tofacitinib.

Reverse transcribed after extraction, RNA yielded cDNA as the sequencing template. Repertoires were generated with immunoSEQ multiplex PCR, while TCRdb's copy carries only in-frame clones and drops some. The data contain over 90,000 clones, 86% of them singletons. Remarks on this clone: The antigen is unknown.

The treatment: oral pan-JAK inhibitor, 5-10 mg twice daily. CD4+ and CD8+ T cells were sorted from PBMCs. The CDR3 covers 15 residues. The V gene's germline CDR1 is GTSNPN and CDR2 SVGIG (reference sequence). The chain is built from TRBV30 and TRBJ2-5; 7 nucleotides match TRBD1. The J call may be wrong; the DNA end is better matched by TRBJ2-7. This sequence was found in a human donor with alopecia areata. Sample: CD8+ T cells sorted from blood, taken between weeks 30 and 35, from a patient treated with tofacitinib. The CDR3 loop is CAWSDRGLGSYEQYF. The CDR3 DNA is TGTGCCTGGAGCGATAGGGGGCTAGGCTCCTACGAGCAGTACTTC.